This T cell receptor beta chain emerged from a study of vaccination and CD4 T cells after COVID-19. Treatment indicated: roughly 11-day PBMC culture with coronavirus spike peptide pools or control peptides (ViraFEST assay). Note on this clonotype: Its antigen is still unknown.

The germline CDR1 and CDR2 sequences are SNHLY and FYNNEI. J was trimmed by 7 bases and V by 4 bases; bases with no gene match: 15. The CDR3 covers 16 residues. Cultured CD4+ T cells had their DNA profiled by the Oncomine TCR Beta short-read assay. A single record per CDR3 protein comes from TCRdb applying MiXCR to the PCR reads. The data hold around 10,000 distinct CDR3 sequences, with 69% observed a single time. The sample was CD4+ T cells from blood, cultured in vitro. This TCR derives from a human donor who had recovered from COVID-19. The rearrangement uses TRBV2 and TRBJ2-7; 8 bases match TRBD1. The CDR3: CASSVSLRQGQDEQYF. The CDR3 bases are TGTGCCAGCAGTGTTTCGTTAAGGCAGGGACAGGATGAGCAGTACTTC.